This T cell receptor beta chain was captured by sequencing in a study of blood T cell repertoires in COVID-19. Across the whole study: Spain, Italy and the United States supplied samples that represented acute and convalescent COVID-19. From T cells, B-cell-depleted T cells, or PBMCs came the material, which was cDNA or gDNA.

CDR1 and CDR2 (germline): MGHRA, YSYEKL. The CDR3 covers 15 residues. V shed 4 bases and J shed 3 bases, with 13 bases lying between them. Per the original data handling: Amplification of reference gene primers was used by the study to estimate nucleated cell counts. Sequencing was performed with immunoSEQ multiplex PCR; in TCRdb, only in-frame clones are kept and a portion is missing. V and J calls and clone size are copied from that table; D and trimming were computed from the DNA. The sample lists 210,000 or so clones; 80% were seen once. Categorization into cohorts depended on clinical history that participants reported.

V is TRBV4-1 and J is TRBJ1-5; maybe TRBD1 (5 bases). This receptor was taken from a man aged 30 to 45 with acute COVID-19. The material sequenced was PBMCs or T cells enriched from blood (not recorded which). CDR3 nucleotides: TGCGCCAGCAGCCTAGACGGGACTAACAATCAGCCCCAGCATTTT. Translating it yields CASSLDGTNNQPQHF.